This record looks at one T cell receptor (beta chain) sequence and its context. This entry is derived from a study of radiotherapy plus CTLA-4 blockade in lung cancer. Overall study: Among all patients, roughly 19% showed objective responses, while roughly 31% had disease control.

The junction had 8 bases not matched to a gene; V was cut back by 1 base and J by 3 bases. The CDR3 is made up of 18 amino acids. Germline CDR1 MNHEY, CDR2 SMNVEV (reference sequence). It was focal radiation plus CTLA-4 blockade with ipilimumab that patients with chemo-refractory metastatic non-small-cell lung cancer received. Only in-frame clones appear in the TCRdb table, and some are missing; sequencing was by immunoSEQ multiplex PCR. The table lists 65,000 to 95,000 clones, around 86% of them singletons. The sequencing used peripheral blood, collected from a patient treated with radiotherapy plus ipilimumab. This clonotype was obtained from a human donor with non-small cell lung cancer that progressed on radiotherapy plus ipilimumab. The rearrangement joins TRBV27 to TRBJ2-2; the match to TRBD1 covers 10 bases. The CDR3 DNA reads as TGTGCCAGCAGTTTATTCTTAACCGGGACAGGGGACACCGGGGAGCTGTTTTTT. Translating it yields CASSLFLTGTGDTGELFF.